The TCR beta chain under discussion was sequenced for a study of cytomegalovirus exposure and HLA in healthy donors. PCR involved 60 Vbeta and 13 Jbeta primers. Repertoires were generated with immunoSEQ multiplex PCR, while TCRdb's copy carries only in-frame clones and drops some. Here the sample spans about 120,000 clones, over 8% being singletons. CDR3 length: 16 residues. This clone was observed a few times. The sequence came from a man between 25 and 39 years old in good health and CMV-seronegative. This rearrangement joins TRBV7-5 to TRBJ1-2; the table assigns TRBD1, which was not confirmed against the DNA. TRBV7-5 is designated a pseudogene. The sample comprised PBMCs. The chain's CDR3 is CARSLARAGRVRGYTF. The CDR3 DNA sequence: TGTGCCAGAAGCTTAGCGCGAGCAGGTCGAGTTCGTGGCTACACCTTC.